These T cell receptor beta chains were read from a single sample in a study of memory CD4+ T cells and cytomegalovirus serostatus. Sequenced by immunoSEQ multiplex PCR; TCRdb stores in-frame clones only, minus some. This table has tens of thousands of clones, about 78% appearing once. The sample taken for sequencing was memory CD4+ T cells from blood. These receptors were obtained from an adult in good health and CMV-seronegative. The CDR3 runs from the conserved cysteine through the conserved F or W. A D gene is named only where the DNA matches it firmly.

d_call v_call cdr3_aa
TRBD1 TRBV29-1 CSVAVDRGPGNTIYF
- TRBV11-3 CASSPSNRDNEQFF
- TRBV18 CASSPNPEFYEQYF
- TRBV19 CATLDPGLTYSNQPQHF
- TRBV7-2 CASSLSGTPYEQYF
- TRBV7-8 CASRKGLSYEQYF
- TRBV15 CATSRGYGTNSNQPQHF
TRBD1 TRBV2 CASSVNRGTGYEQYF
- TRBV29-1 CSVWGGEGTEAFF
- TRBV6-1 CASRGADGGLYEQYF
TRBD1 TRBV25-1 CASSYSTGSSYNSPLHF
TRBD2 TRBV5-1 CASSLLAGALTDTQYF
- TRBV19 CASSNDRLGTEAFF
TRBD1 TRBV14 CASSPLGQGQNYGYTF
- TRBV7-2 CASSLGGGAYNEQFF
- TRBV18 CASSPPVPGEQYF
- TRBV5-4 CASSLALEHEAFF
- TRBV5-1 CASSLVGSDYNEQFF
- TRBV4-2 CASSQEGNGLQTEAFF
- TRBV2 CASSEAGPVNGDEQFF
- TRBV5-4 CASSRGRGGYTEAFF
- TRBV5-4 CASSGTATQSYGYTF
- TRBV27 CASSDKRSYEQYF
- TRBV4-3 CASSQDRDNQPQHF
- TRBV11-2 CASSPRRYGDGYTF
- TRBV19 CASSIEGLLPLNEQFF
- TRBV5-1 CASSLTQISATNEKLFF
TRBD1 TRBV29-1 CSAQGQTYEQYF
- TRBV4-2 CASSQETGTSPLHF
- TRBV4-3 CASSQGEGGEGEKLFF
- TRBV7-2 CASSSVGDRNNEQFF
- TRBV5-1 CASSWGGSSYEQYF
TRBD1 TRBV28 CASSLLGRDRGSGNTIYF
TRBD1 TRBV27 CASSGQRPGQGPGYKSYTF
TRBD1 TRBV4-3 CASSQGGQGATYEQYF
- TRBV18 CATGRREGRNTIYF
TRBD1 TRBV5-6 CASSLVGTGSSPLHF
- TRBV30 CAWSQTRSLDEQFF
- TRBV14 CASSQDSRVRGSYNEQFF
- TRBV5-6 CASSLLKGEQFF
- TRBV7-9 CASSLSAGAGSPLHF
TRBD1 TRBV5-6 CASTRDRRGDTEAFF
- TRBV5-5 CASSLATGSYGYTF
TRBD1 TRBV30 CAWSQGGQINYGYTF
- TRBV6-1 CASRETGPGDEQFF
- TRBV9 CASSVGAGGETQYF
- TRBV2 CASLFQGNTEAFF
TRBD1 TRBV28 CASRDRGETNEKLFF
TRBD1 TRBV6-6 CASSYLGQSYGYTF
- TRBV5-5 CASSWGNYNSPLHF
- TRBV11-3 CASSSRGAEAFF
TRBD1 TRBV4-1 CASSQGGGQGRRSAEAFF
- TRBV2 CASSRGTENYGYTF
TRBD2 TRBV5-1 CASSLKAGGRYTDTQYF
TRBD1 TRBV5-1 CASSLGDRGPEAFF
- TRBV6-4 CASSVEGAAGELFF
TRBD1 TRBV7-3 CASSRGGEGNTEAFF
TRBD1 TRBV5-6 CASSLVRGQGYSNEQFF